Presented here are 5 T cell receptor beta chains from one specimen sequenced in a study of T cell responses to AZD1222 COVID-19 vaccine (dated by TCRdb to 2020 to 2023). Libraries were constructed by the immunoSEQ multiplex PCR assay. TCRdb holds this immuneACCESS table with in-frame rearrangements only. Some clones are missing; in checked studies, unresolved V genes explain under half, and the rest has no known cause. This sample comprises about 96,000 clones, approximately 90% of them detected only once. Around 5% of the sample comes from the top ten. In the paper's terms, the time point label means: baseline before first vaccination. In the paper's terms, the treatment or condition label means: meningococcal conjugate vaccine given as trial control. This specimen consisted of peripheral blood, obtained on day 0 of MenACWY control vaccination. The source of these receptors is an adult in good health.

The chain couples TRBV5-1 to TRBJ2-7; 11 bases fit TRBD2. This CDR3 has 16 amino acids. CDR1 is SGHRS, CDR2 YFSETQ, per germline. The J segment lost 2 bases and the V segment lost 4 bases, leaving 8 bases of the junction unmatched. CDR3 nucleotide sequence: TGCGCCAGCAGCGTGGGACTAGCGGAGGGAACCTACGAGCAGTACTTC. Protein sequence: CASSVGLAEGTYEQYF.

CDR3 protein: CASSPYGARGPDTQYF. The CDR3 DNA reads TGTGCCAGCAGCCCCTACGGAGCCAGGGGGCCCGATACGCAGTATTTT. The chain couples TRBV3-1 (or the pseudogene TRBV3-2) to TRBJ2-3; 8 bases are a match to TRBD1. V gave up 4 bases and J gave up 6 bases; unmatched junction bases: 12. Looked up from germline, CDR1 is LGHDT and CDR2 is YNNKEL (reference sequence). The CDR3 contains 16 residues.

The chain employs TRBV6-1 and TRBJ2-3; D remains ambiguous. Trimming removed 1 base at V and 1 base at J, with 12 bases between. Germline assignment: CDR1 MNHNS and CDR2 SASEGT. CDR3 length: 16 amino acids. The CDR3 region is CASSEGGNTGTDTQYF. The CDR3 nucleotides are TGTGCCAGCAGTGAAGGCGGAAACACCGGCACAGATACGCAGTATTTT.

The chain's CDR3 is CASSPDRGFLEPQHF. The DNA for the CDR3 is TGTGCCAGCAGTCCCGACAGGGGATTTTTGGAGCCCCAGCATTTT. The chain carries TRBV6-6 and TRBJ1-5, with TRBD1 matching 8 bases. The V gene's germline CDR1 is MNHNY and CDR2 SVGAGI (reference sequence). The CDR3 consists of 15 residues. V lost 5 bases, J lost 8 bases, and 11 bases stayed unmatched.

This chain connects TRBV4-3 to TRBJ1-6; D not certain. Between the trimmed V and J ends, which lost 3 bases and 8 bases, there was a span of 17 bases. Germline V lookup: CDR1 LGHNA, CDR2 YSLEER. The CDR3 is 16 residues long. CDR3 sequence (DNA): TGCGCCAGCAGCCATGCCCGGGGTTCGACCCATTCACCCCTCCACTTT. Its translation is CASSHARGSTHSPLHF.